This paragraph reports one T cell receptor beta chain. Its antigen remains unidentified. The data stem from a study of yellow fever vaccine responses in identical twins. This CDR3 is 16 amino acids long. V was clipped by 1 base and J by 2 bases, with 13 bases between them. The germline gives CDR1 SGHTA, CDR2 FQGNSA. Each CDR3 protein gets one entry after TCRdb re-called the RT-PCR reads with MiXCR. The sample includes about 4,500 distinct CDR3 sequences, less than 90% of them seen just once. Study-level results: Twins reportedly showed a vaccine T cell response that seemed partly convergent and partly personalized.

This sequence was found in a woman between 18 and 29 years old who received the yellow fever vaccine. Sample: T cells from blood (PBMCs), unsorted or a sorted subset (not recorded which), taken before or after yellow fever vaccination (not recorded which). This sequence joins TRBV7-2 and TRBJ2-3; D is possibly TRBD2 (5 bases). In DNA, the CDR3 is TGTGCCAGCAGCTTAGGCCGTACTAGATTCACAGATACGCAGTATTTT. It specifies CASSLGRTRFTDTQYF.